This passage covers 20 T cell receptor beta chains from one sample sequenced in a study of blood T cells in healthy people across ages. Then a second PCR, running about 7 to 11 cycles, was carried out with a sample-barcoded 5' primer and a J-beta primer mix. One entry per CDR3 protein results from TCRdb running MiXCR on the 5' RACE reads. The table records hundreds of thousands of distinct CDR3 sequences, around 21% of them present only once. Material: blood. These receptors came from a man aged 65-85 years in good health.

The rearrangement uses TRBV2 and TRBJ2-1; no reliable D call. The V gene lost 0 bases and the J gene lost 0 bases, with 9 bases spanning the gap. Germline values: CDR1 SNHLY, CDR2 FYNNEI. CDR3 length: 16 amino acids. This chain's CDR3 is CASSEAHGGSYNEQFF. In DNA, the CDR3 is TGTGCCAGCAGTGAAGCGCATGGTGGCTCCTACAATGAGCAGTTCTTC.

This clonotype was recorded at least ten times. This chain uses TRBV7-8 with TRBJ2-1; D is possibly TRBD1 (8 bases). V was trimmed by 3 bases and J by 8 bases, leaving 11 bases between them. This CDR3 region has 13 residues. Germline-derived CDR1 and CDR2 are SGHVS and FQNEAQ. The CDR3 coding sequence is TGTGCCAGCAGCTTCACAGGGGGGGATGAGCAGTTCTTC. Its translation is CASSFTGGDEQFF.

The chain carries TRBV3-1 and TRBJ1-2; D call uncertain. Germline CDR1 reads LGHDT; CDR2 reads YNNKEL (reference sequence). The CDR3 extends over 13 amino acids. The ends were cut back, 1 base at V and 8 bases at J, with 11 bases in the middle. The CDR3 DNA reads as TGTGCCAGCAGCCAAGTTCGGAGTGGGGGCTACACCTTC. It encodes CASSQVRSGGYTF.

The rearrangement joins TRBV20-1 to TRBJ2-5; no definite D call. This CDR3 is built from 10 residues. Per germline, CDR1 DFQATT and CDR2 SNEGSKA (reference sequence). The V and J ends lost 5 bases and 10 bases respectively, with 11 bases between them. The CDR3 spells CSAARTNQYF. The DNA of the CDR3 is TGCAGTGCTGCCCGGACGAACCAGTACTTC.

This clonotype was seen a handful of times. The chain carries TRBV27 and TRBJ2-5; 9 nucleotides align to TRBD2. The J call is in doubt because the DNA end fits TRBJ2-7 better. The length of the CDR3 is 16 residues. CDR1 is MNHEY and CDR2 is SMNVEV in the germline V gene (reference sequence). CDR3 in DNA: TGTGCCAGCAGTTTACTAGCGGGATTAAACTCCTACGAGCAGTACTTC. Its protein product is CASSLLAGLNSYEQYF.

The chain carries TRBV4-1 and TRBJ1-1, with a weak D call TRBD1 (6 bases). With 6 bases removed from V and 4 bases from J, the gap between germline ends came to 18 bases. CDR1 MGHRA and CDR2 YSYEKL come from the germline V gene. CDR3 length equals 15 residues. CDR3 region: CASSLQGRGITEAFF. For the CDR3, the DNA is TGCGCCAGCAGTCTCCAGGGAAGGGGGATCACTGAAGCTTTCTTT.

This clonotype was counted at least ten times. The chain employs TRBV20-1 and TRBJ2-7; 7 positions match TRBD1. V lost 6 bases, J lost 2 bases, and 10 bases stayed unmatched. CDR1 is DFQATT, CDR2 SNEGSKA, per germline (reference sequence). The CDR3 is 14 residues long. The CDR3 DNA is TGCAGTGCAACCAGACAGGGAAGGACCTACGAGCAGTACTTC. Protein sequence: CSATRQGRTYEQYF.

This chain joins TRBV20-1 and TRBJ1-1, with a weak D call TRBD1 (5 bases). The germline CDR1 and CDR2 sequences are DFQATT and SNEGSKA (reference sequence). The length of the CDR3 is 14 residues. Trimming took 5 bases from V and 0 from J, leaving 13 bases between them. The CDR3: CSAGGAGMNTEAFF. As DNA, the CDR3 is TGCAGTGCTGGAGGGGCTGGTATGAACACTGAAGCTTTCTTT.

In its sample, this clonotype was seen a few times. The chain has TRBV11-2 and TRBJ2-2, with D possibly TRBD1 on 6 matching bases. Trimming removed 6 bases from V and 5 bases from J, with 13 bases in between. Looked up from germline, CDR1 is SGHAT and CDR2 is FQNNGV. CDR3 length: 14 residues. This CDR3 reads CASRRQVNTGELFF. The CDR3 DNA sequence: TGTGCCAGCAGAAGACAGGTTAATACCGGGGAGCTGTTTTTT.

The gene calls are TRBV18 and TRBJ2-7; D possibly corresponds to TRBD1 (6 bases). V was pared by 3 bases and J by 1 base, with 10 bases between. The V gene's germline CDR1 is KGHSH and CDR2 LQKENI. CDR3 length: 14 amino acids. The CDR3, as DNA: TGTGCCAGCTCACCCCAACAGGGATCCTACGAGCAGTACTTC. This sequence encodes CASSPQQGSYEQYF.

The chain couples TRBV5-5 to TRBJ2-3; 11 bases match TRBD2. Trimming cost V 1 base and J 3 bases; bases outside gene matches: 10. Germline V gene lookup returns CDR1 SGHKS and CDR2 YYEKEE (reference sequence). CDR3 size: 18 residues. In nucleotides, the CDR3 is TGTGCCAGCAGCTTGTCCCTAGCGGGAGGACGGAGGACAGATACGCAGTATTTT. Its protein is CASSLSLAGGRRTDTQYF. The full variable domain, its missing parts supplied by reference TRBV5-5 and TRBJ2-3, is DAGVTQSPTHLIKTRGQQVTLRCSPISGHKSVSWYQQVLGQGPQFIFQYYEKEERGRGNFPDRFSARQFPNYSSELNVNALLLGDSALYLCASSLSLAGGRRTDTQYFGPGTRLTVL.

The chain employs TRBV12-3 or TRBV12-4 and TRBJ2-3; no clear D gene. This CDR3 is built from 15 residues. V was trimmed by 3 bases and J by 15 bases, leaving 25 bases between them. The CDR3 bases are TGTGCCAGCAGTTTCGATGGCGTAGGCACAGATACACAATATTTT. It encodes CASSFDGVGTDTQYF.

The chain employs TRBV4-3 and TRBJ1-4; a weak D match, TRBD1 (5 bases). Trimming pared 5 bases from V and 9 bases from J, leaving 16 bases between. Germline V gene data show CDR1 as LGHNA and CDR2 as YSLEER. The length of the CDR3 is 14 residues. The CDR3 DNA sequence: TGCGCCAGCAGCACCGGGACGGTGAGCAAAAAACTGTTTTTT. Its translation is CASSTGTVSKKLFF.

In DNA form, the CDR3 reads TGTGCCAGCAGCCCACAGGGGCCTGGCACCGGGGAGCTGTTTTTT. Protein product: CASSPQGPGTGELFF. The genes are TRBV9 and TRBJ2-2; 7 positions agree with TRBD1. V dropped 4 bases and J dropped 4; count of bases not matched to a gene: 7. This CDR3 comprises 15 residues. Germline values: CDR1 SGDLS, CDR2 YYNGEE.

Comments on this clonotype: An end of the junction differs from the germline gene, which may be a read error. CDR3 region: CTSSQEWTEAFF. The CDR3 DNA follows: TGTACCAGCAGCCAGGAGTGGACTGAAGCTTTCTTT. The chain links TRBV28 to TRBJ1-1; D unclear. Germline V gene sequence: CDR1 MDHEN, CDR2 SYDVKM. The CDR3 has 12 residues. Full variable domain (outside the CDR3, taken from reference TRBV28 and TRBJ1-1): DVKVTQSSRYLVKRTGEKVFLECVQDMDHENMFWYRQDPGLGLRLIYFSYDVKMKEKGDIPEGYSVSREKKERFSLILESASTNQTSMYLCTSSQEWTEAFFGQGTRLTVV.

This clonotype was observed many times. The chain is built from TRBV6-1 and TRBJ2-1; 9 bases map to TRBD2. The junction had 8 bases not matched to a gene; V was cut back by 4 bases and J by 4 bases. CDR3 size: 16 residues. Germline values: CDR1 MNHNS, CDR2 SASEGT. The CDR3 sequence: CASSGSGSGRYNEQFF. The CDR3 nucleotides are TGTGCCAGCAGTGGCAGTGGTAGCGGGAGATACAATGAGCAGTTCTTC.

This chain joins TRBV29-1 and TRBJ2-1, with D hard to call. The CDR3 is 11 amino acids. Germline V gene lookup returns CDR1 SQVTM and CDR2 ANQGSEA. The V end was cut by 4 bases, the J end by 6 bases, with 7 bases between. The CDR3 DNA follows: TGCAGCGTTGGACCAACCAATGAGCAGTTCTTC. Its protein product is CSVGPTNEQFF.

In its sample, this clonotype was seen a few times. The gene calls are TRBV29-1 and TRBJ2-5, with 8 positions matching TRBD1. The germline gives CDR1 SQVTM, CDR2 ANQGSEA. V gave up 4 bases and J gave up 7 bases; unmatched junction bases: 8. This CDR3 spans 13 amino acids. The CDR3 loop is CSVGTGPEGTQYF. The CDR3 region has the DNA TGCAGCGTTGGGACAGGGCCGGAGGGGACCCAGTACTTC.

This clonotype has a handful of counts. V gene TRBV7-9 combines with J gene TRBJ2-1; possible D gene TRBD2, 6 bases. V was clipped by 4 bases and J by 1 base, with 14 bases between them. Germline CDR1 reads SEHNR; CDR2 reads FQNEAQ (reference sequence). The CDR3 covers 16 residues. In nucleotides, the CDR3 is TGTGCCAGCAGCTGGAGGGGAGCACCATCCTACAATGAGCAGTTCTTC. Translating it yields CASSWRGAPSYNEQFF.

The table lists this clonotype with many counts. The chain joins TRBV12-3 or TRBV12-4 to TRBJ2-3, with D possibly TRBD2 on 6 matching bases. The CDR3 has 14 residues. The V gene lost 7 bases and the J gene lost 2 bases, with 13 bases spanning the gap. The CDR3 nucleotides are TGTGCCAGCACCCTTGGCGGGAACACAGATACGCAGTATTTT. It codes for CASTLGGNTDTQYF.